The rows below give T cell receptor beta chains drawn from one sample of a study of early T cells in non-severe SARS-CoV-2 infection. Each CDR3 protein gets one entry after TCRdb re-called the 5' RACE reads with MiXCR. The sample comprises 55,000 to 70,000 distinct CDR3 sequences, 5.6% of which are singletons, and 6% to 7% rests with the top ten. Sequenced material: whole blood. These receptors originate from an adult who was a healthcare worker with PCR-confirmed SARS-CoV-2 infection or an uninfected control (not recorded which). The CDR3 runs from the conserved cysteine through the conserved F or W. D genes are given only for firm matches. Clone sizes are given selectively: once, few, many, or a class where the clone is expanded.

abundance,d_gene,j_gene,v_gene,CDR3aa,CDR3nt
many,TRBD2,TRBJ2-7,TRBV30,CAWSAGWGGYEQYF,TGTGCCTGGAGCGCGGGCTGGGGGGGGTACGAGCAGTACTTC
few,-,TRBJ2-1,TRBV29-1,CSPMDSYNEQFF,TGCAGCCCCATGGACAGTTACAATGAGCAGTTCTTC
few,TRBD1,TRBJ1-2,TRBV7-2,CASSLTRTGNYGYTF,TGTGCCAGCAGCTTAACTCGGACAGGGAACTATGGCTACACCTTC
many,-,TRBJ1-4,TRBV12-3/TRBV12-4,CASSKAGFNEKLFF,TGTGCCAGCAGCAAAGCAGGGTTTAATGAAAAACTGTTTTTT
many,TRBD2,TRBJ2-3,TRBV2,CASRLLAGGLADTQYF,TGTGCCAGCAGGTTACTAGCGGGAGGGCTTGCAGATACGCAGTATTTT
few,-,TRBJ1-1,TRBV7-2,CASSYYKSGTEAFF,TGTGCCAGCAGCTATTATAAATCTGGCACTGAAGCTTTCTTT
-,-,TRBJ1-4,TRBV24-1,CATSGLEGANEKLFF,TGTGCCACCAGCGGTCTCGAGGGTGCTAATGAAAAACTGTTTTTT
many,-,TRBJ1-3,TRBV5-1,CASSFPITSSGNTIYF,TGCGCCAGCAGCTTTCCGATTACGAGCTCTGGAAACACCATATATTTT
many,-,TRBJ2-7,TRBV27,CASSLGGGTYEQYF,TGTGCCAGCAGTTTGGGCGGAGGGACCTACGAGCAGTACTTC
-,-,TRBJ1-1,TRBV27,CASSRYTGSEAFF,TGTGCCAGCAGTCGCTACACGGGATCTGAAGCTTTCTTT
few,-,TRBJ1-5,TRBV5-1,CASSLDSNSNQPQHF,TGCGCCAGCAGCTTGGACAGTAATAGCAATCAGCCCCAGCATTTT
many,-,TRBJ1-2,TRBV20-1,CSATRLSHNSNYGYTF,TGCAGTGCTACCAGACTCTCCCACAACTCTAACTATGGCTACACCTTC
many,-,TRBJ1-1,TRBV4-2,CASSQERTAEAFF,TGTGCCAGCAGCCAAGAACGTACAGCTGAAGCTTTCTTT
-,-,TRBJ1-3,TRBV5-1,CASSFGNTIYF,TGCGCCAGCAGCTTTGGAAACACCATATATTTT